The clone carrying this T cell receptor (beta chain) was picked up a small number of times. Germline loops: CDR1 MNHNS, CDR2 SASEGT. CDR3 length equals 14 residues. The junction had 7 bases not matched to a gene; V was cut back by 5 bases and J by 8 bases. This record belongs to a study of technical replicates of blood from a few donors. Profiling relied on immunoSEQ multiplex PCR, and the TCRdb table lists in-frame clones only, not all of them. The sample consists of more than 65,000 clones, about 96% of them appearing once. The TCR comes from a human donor in good health. The sample was T cells isolated from PBMCs. The rearrangement links TRBV6-1 to TRBJ2-3, with 10 bases identical to TRBD2. The CDR3 DNA reads as TGTGCCAGCAGTCCTACTAGCGGGACCGGTACGCAGTATTTT. Encoded protein: CASSPTSGTGTQYF.